The 3 T cell receptor beta chains reported below all come from one sample, sequenced in a study of human T cells and chemical hapten exposure. As for time point: patch test 3, about 24 weeks after DPC sensitization. Treatment reported: therapeutic diphenylcyclopropenone sensitization with weekly scalp DPC. TCRdb re-analysed the RACE reads in MiXCR, keeping a single row per CDR3 protein. The sample shows roughly 69,000 distinct CDR3 sequences, more than 9.5% of them seen only once. The sample was whole blood, taken in connection with sensitization to the hapten diphenylcyclopropenone (DPC). The receptor source for this set is a woman aged 25 to 39 with alopecia areata. Some clones in this sample may be carry-over from other donors' samples.

This clonotype was picked up a small number of times. The chain joins TRBV12-3 or TRBV12-4 to TRBJ2-1; a weak D match, TRBD2 (5 bases). The length of the CDR3 is 11 residues. Trimming removed 5 bases from V and 15 bases from J, with 14 bases in between. The CDR3, as DNA: TGTGCCAGCAGTCAACTAGAGGGTCGGTTCTTC. The encoded protein is CASSQLEGRFF.

V is TRBV5-1 and J is TRBJ2-1, with D possibly TRBD1 on 6 matching bases. Germline values: CDR1 SGHRS, CDR2 YFSETQ. There are 15 residues in the CDR3. V shed 4 bases and J shed 1 base, with 12 bases lying between them. The DNA for the CDR3 is TGCGCCAGCAGCGCCGACAGGTCTTCCTACAATGAGCAGTTCTTC. This translates into CASSADRSSYNEQFF.

The sample holds a few counts of this clonotype. J is TRBJ2-3 and V is TRBV5-1; TRBD2 is a possible D gene (5 bases). The CDR3 is made up of 16 amino acids. V was shortened by 0 bases and J by 2 bases, with 13 bases between the two germline ends. Germline values: CDR1 SGHRS, CDR2 YFSETQ. CDR3 sequence (DNA): TGCGCCAGCAGCTTGGCCCCTCGGGGAGACACAGATACGCAGTATTTT. Its translation: CASSLAPRGDTDTQYF.